Detailed here is one TCR beta chain. The antigen remains undetermined. This entry comes from a study of shared clonotypes between healthy human individuals. Study-wide results and caveats: The expectation was that sequencing depth would affect clonotype sharing among donors. Some clonotypes were shared by all four sorted-subset donors, while others were not shared. The non-shared ones had lower generation probabilities than the shared ones.

200 to 250 ng DNA, approximately 31,000 T cell genomes, went into each sorted-subset replicate PCR. Generated by immunoSEQ multiplex PCR, the TCRdb table keeps only in-frame clones and is missing some. The data hold over a million clones, with roughly 96% observed a single time. CD4+ cell separation produced CD45RA+ naive and CD45RA-negative memory subsets. The junction had 2 bases not matched to a gene; V was cut back by 2 bases and J by 5 bases. Per germline, CDR1 MGHRA and CDR2 YSYEKL. CDR3 length equals 14 residues. The source of this sequence is a man younger than 45 in good health. The chain couples TRBV4-1 to TRBJ2-1; TRBD1 matches 8 bases. Sequencing input: naive CD4+ T cells sorted from blood. Subset meaning: CD45RA+ positively selected. CDR3 protein: CASSQRTGNNEQFF. The CDR3 region has the DNA TGCGCCAGCAGCCAACGGACAGGGAACAATGAGCAGTTCTTC.